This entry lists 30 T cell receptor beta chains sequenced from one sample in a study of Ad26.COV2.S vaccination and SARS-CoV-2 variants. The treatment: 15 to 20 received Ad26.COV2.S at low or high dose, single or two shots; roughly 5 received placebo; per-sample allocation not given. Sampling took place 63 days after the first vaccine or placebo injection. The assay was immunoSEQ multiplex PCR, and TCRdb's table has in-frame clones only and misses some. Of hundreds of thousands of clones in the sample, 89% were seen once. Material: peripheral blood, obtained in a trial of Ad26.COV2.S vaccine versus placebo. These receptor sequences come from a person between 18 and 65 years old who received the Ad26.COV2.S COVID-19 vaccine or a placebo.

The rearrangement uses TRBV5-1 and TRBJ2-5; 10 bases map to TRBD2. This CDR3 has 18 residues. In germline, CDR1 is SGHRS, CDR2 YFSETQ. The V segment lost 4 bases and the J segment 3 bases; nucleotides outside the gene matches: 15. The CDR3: CASSPGRIAGGVKETQYF. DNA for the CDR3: TGCGCCAGCAGCCCAGGTCGGATAGCGGGGGGAGTCAAAGAGACCCAGTACTTC.

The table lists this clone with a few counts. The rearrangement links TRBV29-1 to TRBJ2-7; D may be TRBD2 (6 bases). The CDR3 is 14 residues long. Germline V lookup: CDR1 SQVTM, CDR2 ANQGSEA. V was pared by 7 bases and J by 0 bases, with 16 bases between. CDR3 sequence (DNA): TGCAGCGCCGCGGGGAGCCGGGGCTCCTACGAGCAGTACTTC. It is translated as CSAAGSRGSYEQYF.

CDR3 sequence (DNA): TGCGCCAGCAGCTTGGTGGGTGAGGCTAACTATGGCTACACCTTC. Translated, it gives CASSLVGEANYGYTF. V is TRBV5-1 and J is TRBJ1-2; D call uncertain. The germline V and J ends were trimmed by 0 bases and 0 bases, with 9 bases remaining between them. Germline V gene lookup returns CDR1 SGHRS and CDR2 YFSETQ. The length of the CDR3 is 15 residues.

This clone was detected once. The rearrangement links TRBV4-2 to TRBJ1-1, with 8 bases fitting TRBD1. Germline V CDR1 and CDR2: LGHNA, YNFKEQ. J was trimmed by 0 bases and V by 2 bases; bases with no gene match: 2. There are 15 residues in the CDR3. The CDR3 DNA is TGTGCCAGCAGCCAACGGACAGGGATGAACACTGAAGCTTTCTTT. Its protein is CASSQRTGMNTEAFF.

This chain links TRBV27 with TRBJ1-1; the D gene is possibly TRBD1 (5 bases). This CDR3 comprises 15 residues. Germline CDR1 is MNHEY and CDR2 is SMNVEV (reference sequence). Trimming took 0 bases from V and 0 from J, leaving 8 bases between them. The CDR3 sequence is CASSLSRGLNTEAFF. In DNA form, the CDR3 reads TGTGCCAGCAGTTTATCAAGGGGATTGAACACTGAAGCTTTCTTT.

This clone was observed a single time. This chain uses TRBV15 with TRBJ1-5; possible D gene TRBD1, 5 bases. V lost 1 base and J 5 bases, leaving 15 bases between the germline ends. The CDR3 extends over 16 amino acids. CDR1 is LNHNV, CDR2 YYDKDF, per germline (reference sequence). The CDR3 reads CATSRVRLGADQPQHF. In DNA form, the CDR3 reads TGTGCCACCAGCAGAGTACGGCTCGGGGCCGATCAGCCCCAGCATTTT. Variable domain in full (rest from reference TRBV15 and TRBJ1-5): DAMVIQNPRYQVTQFGKPVTLSCSQTLNHNVMYWYQQKSSQAPKLLFHYYDKDFNNEADTPDNFQSRRPNTSFCFLDIRSPGLGDTAMYLCATSRVRLGADQPQHFGDGTRLSIL.

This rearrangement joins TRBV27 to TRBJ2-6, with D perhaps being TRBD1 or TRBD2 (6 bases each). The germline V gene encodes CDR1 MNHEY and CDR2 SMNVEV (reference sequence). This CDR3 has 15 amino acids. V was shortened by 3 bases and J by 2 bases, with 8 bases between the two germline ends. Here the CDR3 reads CASSFGGTGANVLTF. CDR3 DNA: TGTGCCAGCAGTTTCGGGGGCACTGGGGCCAACGTCCTGACTTTC.

CDR3: CAIGTGVGQPQHF. The CDR3 DNA reads as TGTGCCATCGGGACAGGGGTTGGTCAGCCCCAGCATTTT. This chain connects TRBV10-3 to TRBJ1-5; 10 bases are a match to TRBD1. The CDR3 sequence is 13 residues long. Germline V gene lookup returns CDR1 ENHRY and CDR2 SYGVKD. The V gene end was trimmed by 8 bases and the J gene end by 6 bases; junction bases not matched to a gene: 4.

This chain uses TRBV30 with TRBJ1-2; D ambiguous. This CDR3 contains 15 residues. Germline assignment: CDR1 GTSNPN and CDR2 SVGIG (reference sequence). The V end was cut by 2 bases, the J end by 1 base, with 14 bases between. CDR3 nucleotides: TGTGCCTGGAGTCTATCTAGCGTGATTAACTATGGCTACACCTTC. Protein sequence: CAWSLSSVINYGYTF.

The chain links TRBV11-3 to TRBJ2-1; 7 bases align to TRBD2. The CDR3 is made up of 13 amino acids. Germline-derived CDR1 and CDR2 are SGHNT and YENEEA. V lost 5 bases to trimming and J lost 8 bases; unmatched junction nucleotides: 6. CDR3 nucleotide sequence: TGTGCCAGCAGCATGACTAGCTCAGATGAGCAGTTCTTC. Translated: CASSMTSSDEQFF.

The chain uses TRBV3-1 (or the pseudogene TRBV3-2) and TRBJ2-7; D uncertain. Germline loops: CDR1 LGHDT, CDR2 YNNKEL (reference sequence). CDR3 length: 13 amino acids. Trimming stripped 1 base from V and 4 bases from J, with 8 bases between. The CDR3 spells CASSQGVGYEQYF. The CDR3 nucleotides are TGTGCCAGCAGCCAAGGTGTTGGATACGAGCAGTACTTC.

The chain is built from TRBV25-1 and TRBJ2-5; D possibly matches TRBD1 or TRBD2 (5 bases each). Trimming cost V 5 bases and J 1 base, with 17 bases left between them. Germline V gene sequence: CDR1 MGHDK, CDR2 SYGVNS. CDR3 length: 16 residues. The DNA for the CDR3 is TGTGCCAGCAGTTCAGGGACCGGGACCGGCCAAGAGACCCAGTACTTC. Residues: CASSSGTGTGQETQYF. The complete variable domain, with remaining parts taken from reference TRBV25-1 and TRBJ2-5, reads EADIYQTPRYLVIGTGKKITLECSQTMGHDKMYWYQQDPGMELHLIHYSYGVNSTEKGDLSSESTVSRIRTEHFPLTLESARPSHTSQYLCASSSGTGTGQETQYFGPGTRLLVL.

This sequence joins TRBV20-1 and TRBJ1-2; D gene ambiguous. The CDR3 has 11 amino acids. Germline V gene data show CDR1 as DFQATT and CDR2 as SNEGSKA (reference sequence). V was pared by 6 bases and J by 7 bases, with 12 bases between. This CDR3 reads CSADLVLGYTF. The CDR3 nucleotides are TGCAGTGCCGACCTTGTCCTTGGCTACACCTTC.

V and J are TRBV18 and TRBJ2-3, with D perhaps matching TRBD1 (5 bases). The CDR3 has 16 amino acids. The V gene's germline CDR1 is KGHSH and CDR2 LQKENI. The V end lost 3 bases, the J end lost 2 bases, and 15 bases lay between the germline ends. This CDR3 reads CASSPSRGLPTDTQYF. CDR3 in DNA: TGTGCCAGCTCACCGTCTAGGGGTTTGCCCACAGATACGCAGTATTTT.

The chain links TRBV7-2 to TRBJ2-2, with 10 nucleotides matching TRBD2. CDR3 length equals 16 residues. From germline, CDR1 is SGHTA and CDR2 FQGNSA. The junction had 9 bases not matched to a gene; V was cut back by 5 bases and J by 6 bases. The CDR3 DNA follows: TGTGCCAGCAGCATAACTAGCGGGATAGAATCCGGGGAGCTGTTTTTT. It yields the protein CASSITSGIESGELFF. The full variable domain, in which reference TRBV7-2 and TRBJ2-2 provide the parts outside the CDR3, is GAGVSQSPSNKVTEKGKDVELRCDPISGHTALYWYRQSLGQGLEFLIYFQGNSAPDKSGLPSDRFSAERTGGSVSTLTIQRTQQEDSAVYLCASSITSGIESGELFFGEGSRLTVL.

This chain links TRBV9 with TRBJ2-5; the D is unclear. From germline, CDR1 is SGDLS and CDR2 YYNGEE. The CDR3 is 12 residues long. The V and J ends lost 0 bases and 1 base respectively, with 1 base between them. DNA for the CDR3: TGTGCCAGCAGCGTAGCCCAAGAGACCCAGTACTTC. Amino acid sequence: CASSVAQETQYF.

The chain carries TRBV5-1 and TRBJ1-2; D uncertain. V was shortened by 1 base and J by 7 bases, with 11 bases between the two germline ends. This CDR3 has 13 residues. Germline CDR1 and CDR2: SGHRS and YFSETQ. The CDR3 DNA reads TGCGCCAGCAGCTTGTACCTAAACAGTGGCTACACCTTC. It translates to CASSLYLNSGYTF.

The CDR3 coding sequence is TGTGCCAGCACGGGGGGGGTCTACAATGAGCAGTTCTTC. Protein sequence: CASTGGVYNEQFF. This chain connects TRBV3-1 (or the pseudogene TRBV3-2) to TRBJ2-1, with TRBD2 identical over 8 bases. The germline gives CDR1 LGHDT, CDR2 YNNKEL (reference sequence). Trimming cost V 7 bases and J 3 bases; bases outside gene matches: 2. This CDR3 has 13 residues.

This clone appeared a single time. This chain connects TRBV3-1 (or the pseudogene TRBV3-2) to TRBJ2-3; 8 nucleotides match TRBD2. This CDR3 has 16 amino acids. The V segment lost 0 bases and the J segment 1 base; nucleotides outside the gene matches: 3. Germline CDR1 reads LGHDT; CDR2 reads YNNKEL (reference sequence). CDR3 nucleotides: TGTGCCAGCAGCCAAGATACCGGGGGGGGCACAGATACGCAGTATTTT. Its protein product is CASSQDTGGGTDTQYF.

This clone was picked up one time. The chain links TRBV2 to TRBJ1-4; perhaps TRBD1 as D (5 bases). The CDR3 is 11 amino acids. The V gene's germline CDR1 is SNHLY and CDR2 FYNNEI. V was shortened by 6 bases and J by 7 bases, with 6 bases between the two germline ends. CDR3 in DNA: TGTGCCAGCAGGGGACTTGAAAAACTGTTTTTT. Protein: CASRGLEKLFF.

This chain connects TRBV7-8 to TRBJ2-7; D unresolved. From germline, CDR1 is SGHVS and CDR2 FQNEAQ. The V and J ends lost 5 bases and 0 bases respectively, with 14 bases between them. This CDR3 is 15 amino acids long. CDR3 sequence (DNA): TGTGCCAGCAGCCCCCCGGCCTTCAGCTCCTACGAGCAGTACTTC. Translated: CASSPPAFSSYEQYF.

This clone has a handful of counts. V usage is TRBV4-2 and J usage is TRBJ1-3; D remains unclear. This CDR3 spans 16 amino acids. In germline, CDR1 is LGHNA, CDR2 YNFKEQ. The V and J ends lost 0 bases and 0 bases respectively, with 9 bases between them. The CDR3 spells CASSQEGALSGNTIYF. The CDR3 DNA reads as TGTGCCAGCAGCCAAGAAGGTGCCCTCTCTGGAAACACCATATATTTT.

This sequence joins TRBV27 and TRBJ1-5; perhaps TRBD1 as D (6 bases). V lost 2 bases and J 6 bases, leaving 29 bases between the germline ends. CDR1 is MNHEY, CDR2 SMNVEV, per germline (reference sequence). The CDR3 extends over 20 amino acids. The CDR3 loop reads CASSLTQRQALNPGSQPQHF. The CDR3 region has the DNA TGTGCCAGCAGTTTAACGCAGAGACAGGCCCTAAATCCTGGGAGTCAGCCCCAGCATTTT.

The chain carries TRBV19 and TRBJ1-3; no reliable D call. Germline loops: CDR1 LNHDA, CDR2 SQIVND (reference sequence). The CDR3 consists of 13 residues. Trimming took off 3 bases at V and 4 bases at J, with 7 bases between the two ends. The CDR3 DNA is TGTGCCAGTAGTATTCGGAGGGGAAACACCATATATTTT. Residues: CASSIRRGNTIYF.

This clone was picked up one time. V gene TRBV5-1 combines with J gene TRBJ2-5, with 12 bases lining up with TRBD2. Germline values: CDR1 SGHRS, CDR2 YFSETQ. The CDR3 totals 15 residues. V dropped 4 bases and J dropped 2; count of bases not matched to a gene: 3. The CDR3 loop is CASSPGTSGQETQYF. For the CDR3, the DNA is TGCGCCAGCAGCCCCGGGACTAGCGGGCAAGAGACCCAGTACTTC.

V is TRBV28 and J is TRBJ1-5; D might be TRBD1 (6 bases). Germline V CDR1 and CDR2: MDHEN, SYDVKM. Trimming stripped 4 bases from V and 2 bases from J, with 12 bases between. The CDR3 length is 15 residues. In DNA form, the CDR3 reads TGTGCCAGCAGTTCTGGGGGGCCGGGCAATCAGCCCCAGCATTTT. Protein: CASSSGGPGNQPQHF.

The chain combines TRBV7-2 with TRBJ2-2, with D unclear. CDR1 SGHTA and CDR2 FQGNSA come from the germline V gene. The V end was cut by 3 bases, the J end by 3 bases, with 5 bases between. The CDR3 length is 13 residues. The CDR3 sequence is CASSLAHTGELFF. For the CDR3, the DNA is TGTGCCAGCAGCTTGGCGCACACCGGGGAGCTGTTTTTT.

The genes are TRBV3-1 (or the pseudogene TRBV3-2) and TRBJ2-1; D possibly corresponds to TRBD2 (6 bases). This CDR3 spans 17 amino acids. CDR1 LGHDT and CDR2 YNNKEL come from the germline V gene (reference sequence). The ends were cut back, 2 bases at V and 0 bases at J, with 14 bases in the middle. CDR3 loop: CASSQLLASASYNEQFF. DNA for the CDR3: TGTGCCAGCAGCCAATTGTTGGCTAGCGCCTCCTACAATGAGCAGTTCTTC.

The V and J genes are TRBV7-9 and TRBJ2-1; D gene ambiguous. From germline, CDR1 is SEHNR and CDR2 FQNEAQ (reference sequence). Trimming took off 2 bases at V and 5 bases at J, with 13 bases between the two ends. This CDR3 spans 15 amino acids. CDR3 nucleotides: TGTGCCAGCAGCTTATCTTTTTACGATCACAATGAGCAGTTCTTC. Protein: CASSLSFYDHNEQFF.

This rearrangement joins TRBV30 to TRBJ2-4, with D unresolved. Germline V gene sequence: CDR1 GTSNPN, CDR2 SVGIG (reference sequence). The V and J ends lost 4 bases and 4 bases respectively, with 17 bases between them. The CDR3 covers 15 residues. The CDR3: CAWTPRAGPKNIQYF. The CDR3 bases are TGTGCCTGGACCCCACGGGCCGGGCCGAAAAACATTCAGTACTTC.